This T cell receptor (beta chain) was found in a study of T cell repertoires in cytomegalovirus infection. About the study: Recently identified HLA-C-restricted CMV epitopes were used, and well-studied HLA-B-restricted CMV epitopes were used as well. Matching HLA type, along with CMV infection, was indicated by public TCR beta signatures.

Broader study findings: Using cumulative public TCR beta family frequency, the authors identified those who carried CMV together with the relevant HLA.

This clonotype showed up just a few times. Antigen: not known. The germline V and J ends were trimmed by 0 bases and 3 bases, with 13 bases remaining between them. Germline V gene lookup returns CDR1 SGHNT and CDR2 YYREEE (reference sequence). The CDR3 length is 15 residues. Via MiXCR, TCRdb re-called the reads, giving one row per CDR3 protein. The data hold more than 250,000 distinct CDR3 sequences, with about 25% observed a single time. The sample in question was cultured PBMCs, obtained from culture after CMV antigen stimulation. This TCR was sampled from a human donor in good health (CMV status not recorded). Some clones in this sample may be carry-over from other donors' samples. The V call is TRBV5-4, the J call TRBJ2-7; D call uncertain. CDR3 nucleotides: TGTGCCAGCAGCTTGGGCGGTACAACCCTCTACGAGCAGTACTTC. Its protein is CASSLGGTTLYEQYF.